Listed below are T cell receptor beta chains from one sample, sequenced in a study of shared clonotypes between healthy human individuals. Assay used: immunoSEQ multiplex PCR; TCRdb lists only in-frame clones, some missing. The sample holds over a million clones, around 78% seen once. Sequencing used memory CD4+ T cells from PBMCs. The source is a man aged 18 to 29 in good health. Some clones in this sample may be carry-over from other donors' samples. The CDR3 runs from the conserved cysteine through the conserved F or W. A D gene is named only where the DNA matches it firmly. Size values are once, few and many counts, or a class for expanded clones, and some rows have none.

D gene | J gene | clone size | V gene | CDR3 protein | CDR3 DNA
- | TRBJ1-5 | - | TRBV30 | CAWSTGGGQPQHF | TGTGCCTGGAGTACGGGGGGAGGTCAGCCCCAGCATTTT
- | TRBJ1-5 | - | TRBV7-6 | CASSLGGVGQPQHF | TGTGCCAGCAGCTTAGGAGGGGTGGGTCAGCCCCAGCATTTT
- | TRBJ1-5 | - | TRBV5-6 | CASSQGLQGNNQPQHF | TGTGCCAGCAGCCAGGGGTTACAGGGAAACAATCAGCCCCAGCATTTT
- | TRBJ1-4 | - | TRBV11-2 | CASSPVKAGSEKLFF | TGTGCCAGCAGCCCAGTAAAGGCCGGGAGTGAAAAACTGTTTTTT
- | TRBJ1-1 | - | TRBV7-9 | CASSLGWDLQPEAFF | TGTGCCAGCAGCTTAGGATGGGACCTGCAGCCTGAAGCTTTCTTT
TRBD2 | TRBJ2-5 | many | TRBV11-2 | CASSYGLAGAQETQYF | TGTGCCAGCAGCTACGGACTAGCGGGAGCTCAAGAGACCCAGTACTTC
- | TRBJ2-7 | - | TRBV28 | CASSLRWGASGYEQYF | TGTGCCAGCAGTCTCCGGTGGGGGGCTAGCGGCTACGAGCAGTACTTC
TRBD1 | TRBJ1-4 | - | TRBV4-3 | CASSQEPGQGFEKLFF | TGCGCCAGCAGCCAAGAACCGGGACAGGGGTTTGAAAAACTGTTTTTT
TRBD2 | TRBJ2-3 | - | TRBV5-4 | CASSSVRRDEGGDTQYF | TGTGCCAGCAGCTCCGTTAGGCGGGATGAGGGAGGGGATACGCAGTATTTT
TRBD2 | TRBJ2-1 | once | TRBV9 | CASSLASGSSYNEQFF | TGTGCCAGCAGCCTAGCTAGCGGGAGCTCCTACAATGAGCAGTTCTTC
- | TRBJ2-6 | - | TRBV4-3 | CASSQDLAGAGVSGANVLTF | TGCGCCAGCAGCCAAGATTTGGCAGGGGCGGGTGTCTCTGGGGCCAACGTCCTGACTTTC
TRBD1 | TRBJ2-7 | - | TRBV4-2 | CASSPRTGGDEQYF | TGTGCCAGCAGCCCCCGGACAGGGGGAGACGAGCAGTACTTC
TRBD1 | TRBJ1-5 | - | TRBV5-1 | CASSPGQGDQPQHF | TGCGCCAGCTCCCCGGGACAGGGTGATCAGCCCCAGCATTTT
TRBD1 | TRBJ1-5 | - | TRBV6-1 | CASTLGQGVGQPQHF | TGTGCCAGCACTTTAGGACAGGGGGTCGGCCAGCCCCAGCATTTT
- | TRBJ1-1 | - | TRBV4-2 | CASSPPGQYMNTEAFF | TGTGCCAGCAGCCCACCAGGACAATATATGAACACTGAAGCTTTCTTT
- | TRBJ1-1 | - | TRBV7-2 | CASSLNALTTEAFF | TGTGCCAGCAGCTTAAATGCACTTACCACTGAAGCTTTCTTT
TRBD2 | TRBJ2-7 | few | TRBV10-3 | CAISEGILGLAGRSYEQYF | TGTGCCATCAGTGAGGGAATATTAGGACTAGCGGGACGATCCTACGAGCAGTACTTC
- | TRBJ1-1 | many | TRBV6-5 | CASSWNGNTEAFF | TGTGCCAGCAGTTGGAACGGGAACACTGAAGCTTTCTTT
- | TRBJ2-2 | few | TRBV14 | CASSQVWSTGELFF | TGTGCCAGCAGCCAAGTGTGGAGCACCGGGGAGCTGTTTTTT
TRBD2 | TRBJ2-2 | - | TRBV11-1 | CASSTAGAGELFF | TGTGCCAGCTCGACGGCGGGGGCCGGGGAGCTGTTTTTT
- | TRBJ2-7 | - | TRBV5-1 | CASSLDSTYEQYF | TGCGCCAGCAGTTTGGACAGTACCTACGAGCAGTACTTC
- | TRBJ2-1 | - | TRBV7-9 | CASSLYGRSSYNEQFF | TGTGCCAGCAGCTTATACGGCCGCAGCTCCTACAATGAGCAGTTCTTC
TRBD2 | TRBJ2-2 | - | TRBV18 | CASSPRGLAGGFTGELFF | TGTGCCAGCTCACCGAGGGGACTAGCGGGAGGTTTCACCGGGGAGCTGTTTTTT
TRBD1 | TRBJ2-5 | - | TRBV9 | CASSVASAGGRGETQYF | TGTGCCAGCAGCGTAGCTTCGGCAGGGGGAAGGGGAGAGACCCAGTACTTC
- | TRBJ1-5 | few | TRBV19 | CASSIGRQVGYSNQPQHF | TGTGCCAGTAGTATAGGGCGGCAAGTTGGGTATAGCAATCAGCCCCAGCATTTT
- | TRBJ1-5 | - | TRBV7-2 | CASSSRLNQPQHF | TGTGCCAGCAGCTCCCGACTGAATCAGCCCCAGCATTTT
- | TRBJ1-1 | few | TRBV6-5 | CASSPGFTEAFF | TGTGCCAGCAGCCCCGGGTTCACTGAAGCTTTCTTT
- | TRBJ2-1 | - | TRBV21-1 | CASSKYDGRANDEQFF | TGTGCCAGCAGCAAATACGACGGGAGGGCTAACGATGAGCAGTTCTTC
- | TRBJ2-3 | - | TRBV7-9 | CASSFGGGSVDTQYF | TGTGCCAGCAGCTTTGGGGGCGGGAGTGTGGATACGCAGTATTTT
- | TRBJ1-2 | - | TRBV15 | CATSRAPTENYGYTF | TGTGCCACCAGCAGAGCCCCGACAGAGAACTATGGCTACACCTTC
- | TRBJ2-3 | - | TRBV5-8 | CASSLISQGPDTQYF | TGTGCCAGCAGCTTGATTTCGCAGGGTCCAGATACGCAGTATTTT
- | TRBJ1-1 | - | TRBV13 | CASSFVSGTEAFF | TGTGCCAGCAGCTTCGTATCGGGGACTGAAGCTTTCTTT
- | TRBJ1-4 | - | TRBV14 | CASSQRLPAGRNEKLFF | TGTGCCAGCAGCCAACGGCTCCCCGCGGGGAGAAATGAAAAACTGTTTTTT
- | TRBJ1-6 | - | TRBV28 | CASSAFSPLHF | TGTGCCAGCAGTGCATTTTCACCCCTCCACTTT
TRBD1 | TRBJ1-1 | - | TRBV6-6 | CASSLGGGGNTEAFF | TGTGCCAGCAGTTTAGGGGGCGGCGGGAACACTGAAGCTTTCTTT
TRBD2 | TRBJ2-1 | many | TRBV9 | CASSVVGRGGNEQFF | TGTGCCAGCAGCGTAGTTGGTAGGGGAGGGAATGAGCAGTTCTTC
TRBD1 | TRBJ2-3 | - | TRBV29-1 | CSALRQGGTDTQYF | TGCAGCGCCCTAAGACAGGGGGGCACAGATACGCAGTATTTT
- | TRBJ1-3 | - | TRBV5-6 | CASRFGDSGNTIYF | TGTGCCAGCAGGTTTGGGGACTCTGGAAACACCATATATTTT
- | TRBJ1-5 | - | TRBV7-9 | CASFQVGNQPQHF | TGTGCCAGCTTCCAGGTTGGCAATCAGCCCCAGCATTTT
- | TRBJ2-7 | - | TRBV7-9 | CASRPSGSYEQYF | TGTGCCAGCAGACCCAGCGGCTCCTACGAGCAGTACTTC
- | TRBJ2-7 | - | TRBV11-2 | CASSLATLHSTEQYF | TGTGCCAGCAGCTTAGCCACGTTGCACTCTACCGAGCAGTACTTC
- | TRBJ1-6 | - | TRBV7-9 | CASSLSGGNAAPLHF | TGTGCCAGCAGCCTGAGTGGGGGGAATGCCGCACCCCTCCACTTT
TRBD2 | TRBJ2-7 | - | TRBV5-1 | CASSEREISYEQYF | TGCGCCAGCAGCGAGCGGGAAATCTCCTACGAGCAGTACTTC
- | TRBJ2-4 | many | TRBV6-1 | CAPAESEFAKNIQYF | TGTGCCCCAGCCGAGTCGGAATTTGCCAAAAACATTCAGTACTTC
- | TRBJ2-2 | - | TRBV6-5 | CASSYLAGELFF | TGTGCCAGCAGTTACTTAGCCGGGGAGCTGTTTTTT
- | TRBJ1-1 | - | TRBV4-2 | CASSSMGGGWSTEAFF | TGTGCCAGCAGCTCAATGGGGGGCGGGTGGAGCACTGAAGCTTTCTTT
- | TRBJ1-3 | - | TRBV5-4 | CASTGPGIGNTIYF | TGTGCCAGCACCGGGCCCGGTATTGGAAACACCATATATTTT
TRBD1 | TRBJ2-7 | - | TRBV29-1 | CSGSGTAGPYEQYF | TGCAGCGGATCCGGGACAGCTGGCCCCTACGAGCAGTACTTC
- | TRBJ1-4 | few | TRBV5-1 | CASSLAGYNEKLFF | TGCGCCAGCAGCTTGGCCGGATATAATGAAAAACTGTTTTTT
- | TRBJ2-6 | - | TRBV28 | CASSLWGSGANVLTF | TGTGCCAGCAGTTTATGGGGGTCTGGGGCCAACGTCCTGACTTTC
TRBD1 | TRBJ2-3 | - | TRBV5-8 | CASSGRGTGGGTDTQYF | TGTGCCAGCAGCGGACGAGGGACAGGGGGCGGCACAGATACGCAGTATTTT
- | TRBJ2-2 | - | TRBV7-6 | CASSDRQVKNTGELFF | TGTGCCAGCAGCGACAGACAGGTGAAGAACACCGGGGAGCTGTTTTTT
TRBD1 | TRBJ2-5 | - | TRBV5-1 | CASSPQGAQETQYF | TGCGCCAGCAGCCCACAGGGGGCCCAAGAGACCCAGTACTTC
TRBD1 | TRBJ1-3 | - | TRBV2 | CASSDQGGTNGNTIYF | TGTGCCAGCAGTGACCAGGGGGGGACAAATGGAAACACCATATATTTT
- | TRBJ1-2 | few | TRBV7-2 | CASSLTVWEGYTF | TGTGCCAGCAGCTTAACTGTGTGGGAGGGCTACACCTTC
- | TRBJ2-3 | - | TRBV6-1 | CASSEARGVHRSTDTQYF | TGTGCCAGCAGTGAAGCGCGAGGGGTGCATCGAAGCACAGATACGCAGTATTTT
- | TRBJ2-7 | few | TRBV2 | CASSATDYEQYF | TGTGCCAGCAGTGCTACAGACTACGAGCAGTACTTC